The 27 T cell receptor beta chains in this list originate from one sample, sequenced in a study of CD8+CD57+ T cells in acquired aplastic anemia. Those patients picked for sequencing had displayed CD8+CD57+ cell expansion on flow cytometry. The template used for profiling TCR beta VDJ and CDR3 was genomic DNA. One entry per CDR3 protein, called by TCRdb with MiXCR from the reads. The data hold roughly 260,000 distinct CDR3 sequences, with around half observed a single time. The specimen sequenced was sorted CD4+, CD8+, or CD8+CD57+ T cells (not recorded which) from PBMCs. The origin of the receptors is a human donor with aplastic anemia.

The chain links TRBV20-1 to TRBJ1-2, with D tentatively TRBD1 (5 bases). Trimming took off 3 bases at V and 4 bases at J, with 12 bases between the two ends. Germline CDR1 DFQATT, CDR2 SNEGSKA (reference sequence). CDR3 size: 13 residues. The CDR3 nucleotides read TGCAGTGCTAGGGGGGAAGGTGCCTATGGCTACACCTTC. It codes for CSARGEGAYGYTF.

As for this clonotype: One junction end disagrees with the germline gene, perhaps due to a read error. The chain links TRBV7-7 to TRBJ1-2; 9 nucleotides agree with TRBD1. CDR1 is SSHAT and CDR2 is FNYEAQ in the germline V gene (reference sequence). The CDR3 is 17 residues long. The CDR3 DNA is TGTGCTAGCAGCTTAGAAACCAGACAGGGGGTTCAGTATGGCTACACCTTC. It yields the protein CASSLETRQGVQYGYTF.

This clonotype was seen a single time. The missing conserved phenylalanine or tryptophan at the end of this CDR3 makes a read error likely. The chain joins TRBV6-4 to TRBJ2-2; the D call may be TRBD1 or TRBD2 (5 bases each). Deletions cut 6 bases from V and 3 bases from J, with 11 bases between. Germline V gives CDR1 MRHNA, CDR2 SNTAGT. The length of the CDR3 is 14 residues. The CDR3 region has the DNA TGTGCCAGCAGCAGGGACGGCGACACCGGGGAGCTGTTTCTT. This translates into CASSRDGDTGELFL.

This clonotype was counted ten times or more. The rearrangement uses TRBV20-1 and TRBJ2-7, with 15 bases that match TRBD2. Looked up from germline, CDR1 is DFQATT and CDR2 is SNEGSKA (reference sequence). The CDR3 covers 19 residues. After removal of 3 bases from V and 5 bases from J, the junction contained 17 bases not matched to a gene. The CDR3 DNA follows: TGCAGTGCTAGGGGTCAGATAGGGACTAGCGGGAGGCGGAGTGACGAGCAGTACTTC. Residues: CSARGQIGTSGRRSDEQYF.

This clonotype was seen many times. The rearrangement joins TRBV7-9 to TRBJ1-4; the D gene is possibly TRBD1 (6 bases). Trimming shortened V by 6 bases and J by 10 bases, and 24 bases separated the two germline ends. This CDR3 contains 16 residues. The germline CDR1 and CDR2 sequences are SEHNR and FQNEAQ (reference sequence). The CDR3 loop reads CASSSTGNLANGKLFF. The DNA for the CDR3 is TGTGCCAGCAGTTCGACAGGCAACTTGGCGAACGGAAAACTGTTTTTT.

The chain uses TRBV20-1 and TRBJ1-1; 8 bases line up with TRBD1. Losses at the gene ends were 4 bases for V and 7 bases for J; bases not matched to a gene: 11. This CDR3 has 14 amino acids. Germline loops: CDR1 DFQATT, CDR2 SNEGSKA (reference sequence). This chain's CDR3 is CSATGQGGKGEAFF. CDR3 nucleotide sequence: TGCAGTGCTACAGGACAGGGTGGAAAGGGTGAAGCTTTCTTT.

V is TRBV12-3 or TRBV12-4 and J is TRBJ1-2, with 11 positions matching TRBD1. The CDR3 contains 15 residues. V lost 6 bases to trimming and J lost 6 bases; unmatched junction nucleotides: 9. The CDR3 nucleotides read TGTGCCAGCAGACCCAGGGACAGGGGGTCTGATGGCTACACCTTC. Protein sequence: CASRPRDRGSDGYTF.

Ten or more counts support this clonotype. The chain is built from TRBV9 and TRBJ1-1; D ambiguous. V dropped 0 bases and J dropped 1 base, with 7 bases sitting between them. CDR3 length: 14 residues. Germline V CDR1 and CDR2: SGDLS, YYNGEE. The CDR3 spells CASSVVSGNTEAFF. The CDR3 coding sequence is TGTGCCAGCAGCGTAGTGTCAGGGAACACTGAAGCTTTCTTT.

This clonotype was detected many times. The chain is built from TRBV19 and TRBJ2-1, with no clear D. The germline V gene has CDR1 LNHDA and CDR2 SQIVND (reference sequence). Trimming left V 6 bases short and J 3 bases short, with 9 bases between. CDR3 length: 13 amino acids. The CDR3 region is CASSMGGYNEQFF. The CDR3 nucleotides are TGTGCCAGTAGCATGGGTGGCTACAATGAGCAGTTCTTC. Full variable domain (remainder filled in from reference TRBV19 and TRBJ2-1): DGGITQSPKYLFRKEGQNVTLSCEQNLNHDAMYWYRQDPGQGLRLIYYSQIVNDFQKGDIAEGYSVSREKKESFPLTVTSAQKNPTAFYLCASSMGGYNEQFFGPGTRLTVL.

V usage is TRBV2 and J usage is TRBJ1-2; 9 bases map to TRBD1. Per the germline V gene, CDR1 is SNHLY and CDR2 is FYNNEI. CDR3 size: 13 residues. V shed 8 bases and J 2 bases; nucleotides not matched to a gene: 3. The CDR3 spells CASEGQGNYGYTF. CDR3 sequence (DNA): TGTGCCAGCGAAGGACAGGGGAACTATGGCTACACCTTC.

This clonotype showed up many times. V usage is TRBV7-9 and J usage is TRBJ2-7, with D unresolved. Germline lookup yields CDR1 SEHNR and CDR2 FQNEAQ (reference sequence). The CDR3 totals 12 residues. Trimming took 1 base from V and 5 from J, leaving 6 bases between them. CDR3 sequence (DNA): TGTGCCAGCAGCTTAGAATCGGACGAGCAGTACTTC. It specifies CASSLESDEQYF.

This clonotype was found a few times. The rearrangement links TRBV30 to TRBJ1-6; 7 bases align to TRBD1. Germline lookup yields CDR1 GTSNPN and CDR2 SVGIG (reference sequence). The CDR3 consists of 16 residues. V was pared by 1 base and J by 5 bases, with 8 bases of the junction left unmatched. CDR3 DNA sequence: TGTGCCTGGAGTGAACCGGGACAGAGAAATAATTCACCCCTCCACTTT. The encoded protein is CAWSEPGQRNNSPLHF. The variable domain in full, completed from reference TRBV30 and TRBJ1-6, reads SQTIHQWPATLVQPVGSPLSLECTVEGTSNPNLYWYRQAAGRGLQLLFYSVGIGQISSEVPQNLSASRPQDRQFILSSKKLLLSDSGFYLCAWSEPGQRNNSPLHFGNGTRLTVT.

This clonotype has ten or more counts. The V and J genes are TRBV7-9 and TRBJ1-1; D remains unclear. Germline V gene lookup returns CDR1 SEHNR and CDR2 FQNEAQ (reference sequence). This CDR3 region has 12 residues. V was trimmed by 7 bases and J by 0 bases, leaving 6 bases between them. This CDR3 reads CASTAVNTEAFF. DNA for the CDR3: TGTGCCAGCACCGCGGTGAACACTGAAGCTTTCTTT.

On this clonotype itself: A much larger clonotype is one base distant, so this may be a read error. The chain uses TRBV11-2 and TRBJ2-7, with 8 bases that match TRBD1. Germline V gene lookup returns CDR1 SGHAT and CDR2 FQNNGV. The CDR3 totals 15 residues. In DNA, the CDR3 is TGTGCCAGCAGCTTACTTCAGGGGGCGTCTTGGGAGCAGTGCTTC. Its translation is CASSLLQGASWEQCF.

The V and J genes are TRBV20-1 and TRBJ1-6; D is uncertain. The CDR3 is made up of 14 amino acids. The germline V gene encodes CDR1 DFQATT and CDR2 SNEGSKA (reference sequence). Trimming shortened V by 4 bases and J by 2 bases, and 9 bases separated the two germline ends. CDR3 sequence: CSAIGRTYNSPLHF. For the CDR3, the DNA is TGCAGTGCTATCGGACGAACCTATAATTCACCCCTCCACTTT.

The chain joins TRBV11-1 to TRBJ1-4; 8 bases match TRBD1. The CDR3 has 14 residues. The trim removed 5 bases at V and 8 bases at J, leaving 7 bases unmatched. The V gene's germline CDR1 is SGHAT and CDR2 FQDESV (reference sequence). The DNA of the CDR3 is TGTGCCAGCAGCGGACCGGGACAGGACGAAAAACTGTTTTTT. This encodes CASSGPGQDEKLFF.

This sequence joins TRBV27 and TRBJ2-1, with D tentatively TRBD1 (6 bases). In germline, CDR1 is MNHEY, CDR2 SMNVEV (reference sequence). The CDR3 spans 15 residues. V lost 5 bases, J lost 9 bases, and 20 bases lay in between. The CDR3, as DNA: TGTGCCAGCAGTCCGCGACAGGCTCATGGAAGTGAGCAGTTCTTC. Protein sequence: CASSPRQAHGSEQFF.

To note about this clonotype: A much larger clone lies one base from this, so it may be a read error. The CDR3 nucleotides read TGTACCAGCAGCTTGGTGGCGGACCAAGAGACCCAGTACTTC. Its protein is CTSSLVADQETQYF. V gene TRBV5-1 combines with J gene TRBJ2-5; no reliable D call. The CDR3 runs to 14 residues. CDR1 and CDR2 (germline): SGHRS, YFSETQ.

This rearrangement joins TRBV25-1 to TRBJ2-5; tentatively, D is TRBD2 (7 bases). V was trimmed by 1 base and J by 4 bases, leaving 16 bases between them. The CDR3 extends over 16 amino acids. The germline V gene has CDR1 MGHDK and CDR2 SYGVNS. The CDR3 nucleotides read TGTGCCAGCAGTGAATCGCGGCAGGGGAGGGGAGAGACCCAGTACTTC. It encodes CASSESRQGRGETQYF.

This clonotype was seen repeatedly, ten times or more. CDR3 amino acids: CASSQEGLGQREQYF. The CDR3 DNA is TGCGCCAGCAGCCAAGAGGGGCTAGGGCAGCGCGAGCAGTACTTC. The chain links TRBV4-3 to TRBJ2-7, with D possibly matching TRBD1 (5 bases). V was pared by 0 bases and J by 6 bases, with 15 bases between. This CDR3 has 15 amino acids. Germline V gene sequence: CDR1 LGHNA, CDR2 YSLEER.

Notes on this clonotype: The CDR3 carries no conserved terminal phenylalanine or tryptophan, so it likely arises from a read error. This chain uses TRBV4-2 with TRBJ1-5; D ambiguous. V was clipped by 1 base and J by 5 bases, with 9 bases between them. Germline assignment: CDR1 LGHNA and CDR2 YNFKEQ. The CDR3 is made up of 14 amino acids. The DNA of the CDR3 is TGTGCCAGCAGCCAAGGGAGAGGCTATCAGCCCCAGCATTCT. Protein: CASSQGRGYQPQHS.

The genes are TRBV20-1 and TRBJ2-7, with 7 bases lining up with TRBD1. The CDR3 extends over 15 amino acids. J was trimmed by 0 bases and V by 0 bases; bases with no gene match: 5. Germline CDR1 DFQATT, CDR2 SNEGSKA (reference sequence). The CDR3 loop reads CSARDGQEDSYEQYF. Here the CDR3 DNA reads TGCAGTGCTAGAGACGGACAGGAAGACTCCTACGAGCAGTACTTC.

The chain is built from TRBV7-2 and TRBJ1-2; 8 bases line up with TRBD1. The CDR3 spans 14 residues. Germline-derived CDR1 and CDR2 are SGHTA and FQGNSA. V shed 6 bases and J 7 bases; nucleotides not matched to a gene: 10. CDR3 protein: CASRETGAMGGYTF. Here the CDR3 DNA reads TGTGCCAGCAGAGAGACAGGGGCTATGGGTGGCTACACCTTC.

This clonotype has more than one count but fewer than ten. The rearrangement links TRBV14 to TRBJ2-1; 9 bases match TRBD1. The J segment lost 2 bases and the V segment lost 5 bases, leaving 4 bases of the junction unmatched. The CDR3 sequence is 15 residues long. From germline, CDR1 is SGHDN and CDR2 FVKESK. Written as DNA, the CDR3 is TGTGCCAGCAGCGCGGGACAGGGAGCCTACAATGAGCAGTTCTTC. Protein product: CASSAGQGAYNEQFF.

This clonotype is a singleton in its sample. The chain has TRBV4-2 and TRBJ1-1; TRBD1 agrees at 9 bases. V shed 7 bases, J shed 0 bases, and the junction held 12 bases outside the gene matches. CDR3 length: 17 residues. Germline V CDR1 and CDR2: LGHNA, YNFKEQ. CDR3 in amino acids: CASTPDRGGHMNTEAFF. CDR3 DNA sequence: TGTGCCAGCACCCCCGACAGGGGGGGGCACATGAACACTGAAGCTTTCTTT.

This chain's CDR3 is CASSPPGQGWDEQFF. The CDR3 DNA reads TGTGCCAGCAGTCCACCGGGACAGGGGTGGGATGAGCAGTTCTTC. This chain joins TRBV12-3 or TRBV12-4 and TRBJ2-1, with TRBD1 matching 10 bases. V was clipped by 5 bases and J by 8 bases; unmatched bases: 9. There are 15 residues in the CDR3.

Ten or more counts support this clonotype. CDR3 sequence (DNA): TGCAGTGCTAGAGATCAACAGGGGGAGGTTCAGCCCCAGCATTTT. It encodes CSARDQQGEVQPQHF. The rearrangement uses TRBV20-1 and TRBJ1-5; 8 positions match TRBD1. The CDR3 consists of 15 residues. The ends lost 0 bases at V and 6 bases at J; junction bases unmatched: 7. CDR1 DFQATT and CDR2 SNEGSKA come from the germline V gene (reference sequence).